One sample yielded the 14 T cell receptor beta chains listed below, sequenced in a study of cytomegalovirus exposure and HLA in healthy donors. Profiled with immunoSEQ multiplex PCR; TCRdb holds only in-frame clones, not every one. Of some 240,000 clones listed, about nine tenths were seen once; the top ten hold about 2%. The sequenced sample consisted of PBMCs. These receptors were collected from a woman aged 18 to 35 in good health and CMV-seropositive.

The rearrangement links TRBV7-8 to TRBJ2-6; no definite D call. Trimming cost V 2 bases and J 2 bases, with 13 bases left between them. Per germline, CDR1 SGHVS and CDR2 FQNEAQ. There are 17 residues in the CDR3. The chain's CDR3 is CASSLIEYQAGANVLTF. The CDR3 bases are TGTGCCAGCAGCTTAATCGAGTACCAGGCTGGGGCCAACGTCCTGACTTTC.

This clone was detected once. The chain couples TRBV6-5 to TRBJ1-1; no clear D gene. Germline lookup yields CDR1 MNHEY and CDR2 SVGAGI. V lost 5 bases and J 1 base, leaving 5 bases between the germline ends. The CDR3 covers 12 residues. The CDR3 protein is CASSRQNTEAFF. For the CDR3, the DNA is TGTGCCAGCAGTCGACAGAACACTGAAGCTTTCTTT.

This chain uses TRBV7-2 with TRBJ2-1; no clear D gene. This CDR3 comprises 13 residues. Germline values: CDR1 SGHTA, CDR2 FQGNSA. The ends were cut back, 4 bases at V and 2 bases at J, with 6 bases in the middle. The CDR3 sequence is CASSSLAYNEQFF. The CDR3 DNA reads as TGTGCCAGCAGCTCCTTAGCCTACAATGAGCAGTTCTTC.

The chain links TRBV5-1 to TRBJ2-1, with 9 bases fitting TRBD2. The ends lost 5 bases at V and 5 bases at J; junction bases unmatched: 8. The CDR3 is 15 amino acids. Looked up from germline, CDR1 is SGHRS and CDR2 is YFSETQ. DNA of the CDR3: TGCGCCAGCAGAATTAGCGGGAGTAGGCACAATGAGCAGTTCTTC. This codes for CASRISGSRHNEQFF.

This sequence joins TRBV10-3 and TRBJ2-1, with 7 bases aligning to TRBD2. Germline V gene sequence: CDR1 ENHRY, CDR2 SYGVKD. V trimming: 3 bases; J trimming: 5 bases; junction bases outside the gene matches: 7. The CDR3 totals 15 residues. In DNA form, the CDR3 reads TGTGCCATCAGTGACGGGACTACTAACGACAATGAGCAGTTCTTC. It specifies CAISDGTTNDNEQFF.

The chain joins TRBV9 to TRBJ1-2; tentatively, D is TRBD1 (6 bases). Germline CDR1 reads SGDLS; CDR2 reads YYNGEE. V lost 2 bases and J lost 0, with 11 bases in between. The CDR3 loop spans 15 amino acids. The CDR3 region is CASSVTGLANYGYTF. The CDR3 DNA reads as TGTGCCAGCAGCGTCACAGGGCTAGCTAACTATGGCTACACCTTC.

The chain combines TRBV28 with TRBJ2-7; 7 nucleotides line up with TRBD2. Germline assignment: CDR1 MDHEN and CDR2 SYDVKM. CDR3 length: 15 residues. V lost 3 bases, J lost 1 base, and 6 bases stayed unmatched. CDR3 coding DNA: TGTGCCAGCAGTTTTAGGCCTAGCGGATCCTACGAGCAGTACTTC. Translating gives CASSFRPSGSYEQYF.

This chain's CDR3 is CASSGGTGFYNEQFF. The DNA of the CDR3 is TGTGCCAGCAGCGGAGGGACAGGATTCTACAATGAGCAGTTCTTC. The genes are TRBV9 and TRBJ2-1; 8 nucleotides agree with TRBD1. J gave up 3 bases and V 3 bases, and 5 bases lay outside the gene matches. The CDR3 runs to 15 residues. CDR1 is SGDLS and CDR2 is YYNGEE in the germline V gene.

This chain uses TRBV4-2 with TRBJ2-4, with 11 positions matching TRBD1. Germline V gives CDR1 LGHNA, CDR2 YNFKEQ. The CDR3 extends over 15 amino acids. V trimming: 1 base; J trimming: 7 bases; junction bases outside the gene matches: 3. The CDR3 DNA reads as TGTGCCAGCAGCCAAGCGAGGGACAGGGGGAACATTCAGTACTTC. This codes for CASSQARDRGNIQYF.

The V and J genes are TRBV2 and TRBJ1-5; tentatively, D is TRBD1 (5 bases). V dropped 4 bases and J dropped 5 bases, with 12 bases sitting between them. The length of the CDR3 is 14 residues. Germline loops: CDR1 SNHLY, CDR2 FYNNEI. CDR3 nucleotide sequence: TGTGCCAGCAGTGTCGAAGGGGTTGATCAGCCCCAGCATTTT. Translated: CASSVEGVDQPQHF.

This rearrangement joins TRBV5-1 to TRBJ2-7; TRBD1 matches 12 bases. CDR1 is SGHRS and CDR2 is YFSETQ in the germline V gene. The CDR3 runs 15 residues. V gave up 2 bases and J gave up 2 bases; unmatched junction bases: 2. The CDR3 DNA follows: TGCGCCAGCAGCTTCGGGGACAGGGGGCCCTACGAGCAGTACTTC. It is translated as CASSFGDRGPYEQYF. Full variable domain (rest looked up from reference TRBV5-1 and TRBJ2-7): KAGVTQTPRYLIKTRGQQVTLSCSPISGHRSVSWYQQTPGQGLQFLFEYFSETQRNKGNFPGRFSGRQFSNSRSEMNVSTLELGDSALYLCASSFGDRGPYEQYFGPGTRLTVT.

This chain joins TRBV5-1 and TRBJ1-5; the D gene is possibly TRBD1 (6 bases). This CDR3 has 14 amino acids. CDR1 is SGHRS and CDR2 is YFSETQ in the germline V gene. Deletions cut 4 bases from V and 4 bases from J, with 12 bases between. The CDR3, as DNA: TGCGCCAGCAGCCCCGACAGGTATAATCAGCCCCAGCATTTT. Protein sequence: CASSPDRYNQPQHF.

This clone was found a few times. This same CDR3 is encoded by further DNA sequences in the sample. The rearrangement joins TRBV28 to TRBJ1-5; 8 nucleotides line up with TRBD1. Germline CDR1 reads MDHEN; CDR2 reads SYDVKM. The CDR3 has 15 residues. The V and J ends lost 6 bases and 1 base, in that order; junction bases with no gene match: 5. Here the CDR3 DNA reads TGTGCCAGCAGACCAGGGGGCAGAAGCAATCAGCCCCAGCATTTT. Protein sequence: CASRPGGRSNQPQHF.

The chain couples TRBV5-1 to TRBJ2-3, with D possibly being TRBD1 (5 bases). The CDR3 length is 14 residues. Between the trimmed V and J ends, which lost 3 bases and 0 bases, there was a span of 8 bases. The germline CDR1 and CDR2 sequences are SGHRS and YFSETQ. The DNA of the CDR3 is TGCGCCAGCAGCTCGGACATTAGCACAGATACGCAGTATTTT. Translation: CASSSDISTDTQYF.